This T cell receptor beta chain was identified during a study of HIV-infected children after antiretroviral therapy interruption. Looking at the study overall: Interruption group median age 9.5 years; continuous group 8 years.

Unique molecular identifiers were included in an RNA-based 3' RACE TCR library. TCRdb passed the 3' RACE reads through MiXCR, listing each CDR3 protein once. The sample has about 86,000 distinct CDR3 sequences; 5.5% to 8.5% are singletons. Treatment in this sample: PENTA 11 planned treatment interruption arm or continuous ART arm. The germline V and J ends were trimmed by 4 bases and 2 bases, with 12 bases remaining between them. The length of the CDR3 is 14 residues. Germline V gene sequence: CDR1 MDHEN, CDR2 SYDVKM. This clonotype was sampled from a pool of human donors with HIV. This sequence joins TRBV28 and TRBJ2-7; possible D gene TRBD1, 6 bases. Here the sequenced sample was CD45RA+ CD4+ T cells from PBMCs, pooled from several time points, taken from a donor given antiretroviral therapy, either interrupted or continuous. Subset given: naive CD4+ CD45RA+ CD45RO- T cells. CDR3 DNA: TGTGCCAGCAGTTCCGGACAGATAACCTACGAGCAGTACTTC. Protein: CASSSGQITYEQYF.